This T cell receptor beta chain was recovered during a study of cytomegalovirus exposure and HLA in healthy donors (dated 2017 in TCRdb). Notes on the research overall: In an earlier analysis of approximately 500 of the donors, about 260 Gb of sequence data and 117 million unique TCR beta sequences from approximately 180 million T cells were reported. Using immunosequencing, the study profiled T cell repertoires from about 650 subjects and related those repertoires to cytomegalovirus serostatus. A later analysis re-examined previously published TCR beta repertoires from several hundred donors and added high-resolution HLA genotyping to investigate patterns of TCR occurrence. The study was designed to test whether signatures of past pathogen exposure could be identified by cataloging public T cell receptors. Four or five DR-DQ haplotypes were handled as single units for association and clustering, since linkage in the cohort was strong. Of the 300 to 500 genotyped donors, 80% to 90% were placed in the genetic ancestry cluster associated with self-reported Caucasian donors. Donor age, sex, ethnicity and CMV serostatus were compiled alongside the repertoire data. To predict cytomegalovirus infection status, the study combined high-throughput TCR immunosequencing, statistical association of individual TCRs with disease status, and machine learning. Rather than using new phenotypic data, the later analysis identified candidate immune exposures from TCR beta sequences and from how often those sequences occurred across donors. Both class I and class II loci were covered by HLA typing, at four-digit resolution. Besides the first cohort of more than 650 subjects, a separate validation cohort made up of over 95 different subjects was used. In a later genetic analysis, genome-wide SNP genotypes for about three fifths of the roughly 670 donors were used, and that subset was treated as a discovery cohort. An earlier analysis of approximately 630 of the donors applied high-throughput TCR beta sequencing to assess whether each TCR beta V gene segment acted as functional or pseudogenic. Typing coverage varied by locus: 629-630 donors for A, B, C, DRB1 and DQB1; about 520 for DQA1; approximately 610 for DPA1; under 490 for DPB1. An early release that covered about 600 HLA-typed donors contained approximately 300 gigabases of sequencing data and 80 million or so unique TCR sequences. Among around 400 genotyped donors of the cohort, an average of roughly 230,000 unique TCR beta nucleotide sequences was sequenced per donor, of which roughly 17% were non-productive. Every repertoire in the discovery cohort had been generated on one and the same sequencing platform.

This clone was observed once. Its binding antigen is unknown. Base quality data are lacking; no much larger clone is found one base away. Study-wide conclusions, independent of this receptor: In an earlier analysis of some 500 of the donors, most TCR beta V segments were observed in productive rearrangements about 87% or about 30% of the time, broadly matching IMGT annotations. CMV serostatus was the only immune exposure information available for the cohort. A further reported finding was that TCR beta sequences accurately predicted the HLA-A and HLA-B alleles for most subjects in the first cohort. A later genetic analysis associated a missense DCLRE1C variant with V-gene and J-gene trimming of TCR beta chains, and an independent cohort replicated the association. Most CMV-associated TCR beta chains appeared to be HLA-restricted in a later analysis, and the HLA associations seemed to be driven largely by CMV exposure. The 87-base-pair reads could not distinguish some IMGT-functional V segments, including TRBV6-2 and TRBV6-3, so those segments were excluded. In a later genetic analysis, fewer N-insertions in productive TCRs were reported among donors in an Asian-associated ancestry cluster than the 666-donor mean. According to a later analysis, parvovirus B19, influenza, CMV and Epstein-Barr virus appeared linked to several top co-occurrence clusters. A later analysis found that HLA-associated TCR beta chains were more clonally expanded and had lower generation probabilities than equally common non-associated chains. The classifier was reported to diagnose cytomegalovirus status with high specificity and sensitivity in both the original cohort and the validation cohort. Correlated functional status among segregating V segments might be attributable to linkage disequilibrium, but an unknown experimental factor could not be ruled out. The authors suggested that the approach could potentially be generalized to other disease states and immunological phenotypes. A cluster of highly shared sequence variants was judged likely to represent a technical artifact of the sequencing pipeline. Because HLA typing was unavailable for some donors at each locus, only the typed subset was used in association tests. In this cohort, only TCR beta chains were sequenced, and detectable features were limited by the absence of alpha or paired-chain data. In a later analysis, TCR association rates were found to vary across HLA loci, with the most associated TCRs seen for DRB1 alleles and the fewest for HLA-C alleles. Approximately 18 rarely observed V segments, including chromosome 9 orphons, were excluded from the earlier analysis of several hundred of the donors because counts were too low. Roughly uniform sequencing depth across donors was assumed in presence/absence analyses, although this assumption may not hold. A few of the identified cytomegalovirus-associated TCR beta chains were confirmed in vitro to be specific for cytomegalovirus antigens. At a false discovery rate of 0.05, a later analysis linked under 20,000 TCR beta sequences to specific HLA alleles. Across donors, most TCR sequences were observed very rarely, whereas some public TCRs were present in many individuals. A total of 150 to 200 TCR beta chains were listed by the study as associated with cytomegalovirus. Assigning TCR associations to individual alleles was difficult when HLA alleles, especially DR and DQ, strongly co-occurred.

The cohort consisted of fewer than 700 healthy bone marrow donors. Cohort members were all nominally healthy when sampled, although unrecorded immune exposures were likely present. The donor tested CMV seropositive, placing the donor among the 289 seropositive members of the cohort. Every donor gave a peripheral blood sample, and the peripheral blood mononuclear cells from that sample were used for TCR beta sequencing. Genomic DNA extraction from the blood cell samples was performed with the Qiagen DNeasy Blood Extraction Kit. Receptor libraries were prepared by the immunoSEQ multiplex PCR assay. For the multiplex PCR, a mixture combining 60 forward primers for TCR Vbeta segments and 13 reverse primers for TCR Jbeta segments was used. A multiplex PCR assay on genomic DNA amplified the CDR3 region of rearranged TCR beta genes. On the Illumina HiSeq System, the amplified TCR beta libraries were sequenced as 87-base-pair reads. As for the original processing: A later analysis counted 75 million to 100 million unique TCR beta chains across the 666 repertoires, and some 12 million of these chains were shared by at least two donors. Raw reads were error-corrected and collapsed into unique sequences by a nearest-neighbor algorithm in which closely related sequences were merged to remove PCR and sequencing errors. To assign V, D and J gene segments, CDR3 sequences were aligned to IMGT reference sequences. For a sequence to be retained, at least a six-nucleotide match to both a V gene segment and a J gene segment was required. A rearrangement counted as productive if the CDR3 had no stop codons and remained in frame with V and J, and every other rearrangement counted as non-productive. Following IMGT convention, CDR3 was defined as the stretch from the second conserved V-encoded cysteine to the conserved J-encoded phenylalanine. Sequences without an unambiguous match to a single V gene segment were excluded from the earlier analysis of a few hundred of the donors. In an earlier analysis of more than 500 of the donors, a V segment was called functional when productive rearrangements were above 56.7%, and segregating when the standard deviation between donors exceeded 5%. A statistical classification framework was built to diagnose cytomegalovirus status from the catalog of TCR beta chain sequences. V and J gene assignment, in a later analysis, came from comparing TCR nucleotide sequences with IMGT/GENE-DB human TR gene sequences. The TCRdist pipeline was used in a later analysis to assign CDR3 sequences and most-parsimonious VDJ recombination scenarios. In a later analysis, each TCR beta chain was defined by its CDR3 amino acid sequence together with its V-gene family, and reads without a unique V-gene family were excluded. As a way to deal with suspected cross-contamination and a sequencing artifact, a later analysis dropped roughly 620 nucleotide sequences that were highly shared and had low generation probability. In a later analysis, a clonal expansion index for each public chain was calculated from normalized within-repertoire ranks of inferred template counts. In a later analysis, generation probabilities were computed with a VDJ recombination model fitted to out-of-frame rearrangements, and the resulting probabilities were checked against IGoR. In a later analysis, hypergeometric tests were used to score TCR-TCR, TCR-HLA and TCR-CMV co-occurrence, with a repertoire-size bias correction applied to TCR pairs. A later analysis estimated false discovery rates by permuting HLA or CMV assignments 20 times. A later analysis grouped co-occurring TCRs with DBSCAN, adding TCRdist sequence similarity when clustering within HLA-allele-positive subsets. For co-occurrence clustering, repertoires with fewer than 30,000 or more than 120,000 public chains were excluded, along with five or six repertoires with anomalous nucleotide sharing. TCRdb provides this immuneACCESS table in a form limited to in-frame rearrangements. Some clones are lacking; in checked studies, under half of them reflect an unresolved V gene, and why the rest are absent is not known. V and J calls and clone size are copied from that table; D and trimming were computed from the DNA. For this sample the table gives some 150,000 clones, of which approximately 80% were detected only once. Together, the top ten hold roughly 3.6% of the sample.

Between the V and J ends, shortened by 4 bases and 11 bases respectively, the junction contains 15 bases. The CDR3 holds 12 amino acids from the cysteine to the phenylalanine. Only the CDR3 DNA is retained, 36 bases long and in frame from the first base. The CDR1 and CDR2 encoded by the germline V gene are SGHRS and YFSETQ. This TCR derives from a man in his thirties or forties in good health and CMV-seropositive. The source material was PBMCs. In this chain, TRBV5-1 is recombined with TRBJ1-1; a tentative D call is TRBD1 (6 bases match). The DNA reads TGCGCCAGCAGCGAGGGGGAAGGGGTCGCTTTCTTT. Its protein reads: CASSEGEGVAFF.